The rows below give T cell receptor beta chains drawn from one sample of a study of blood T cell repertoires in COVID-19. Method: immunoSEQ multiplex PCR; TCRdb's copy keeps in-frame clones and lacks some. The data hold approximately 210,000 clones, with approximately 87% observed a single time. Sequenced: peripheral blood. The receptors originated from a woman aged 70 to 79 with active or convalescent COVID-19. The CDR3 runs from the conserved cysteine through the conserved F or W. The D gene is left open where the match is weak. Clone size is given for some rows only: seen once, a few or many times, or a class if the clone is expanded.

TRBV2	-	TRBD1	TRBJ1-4	TGTGCCAGCAGGGAGCAGGGGGCTTATGAAAAACTGTTTTTT	CASREQGAYEKLFF
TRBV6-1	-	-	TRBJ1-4	TGTGCCAGCAGTGAGAGGGGGGAAAAACTGTTTTTT	CASSERGEKLFF
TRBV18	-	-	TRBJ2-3	TGTGCCAGCTCACGGGACTCCACAGATACGCAGTATTTT	CASSRDSTDTQYF
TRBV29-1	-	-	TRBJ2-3	TGCAGCGTTCTTCGGGATCGGGGTACGCAGTATTTT	CSVLRDRGTQYF
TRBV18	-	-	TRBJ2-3	TGTGCCAGCTCACCACAAGGGGCGCGGAACACAGATACGCAGTATTTT	CASSPQGARNTDTQYF
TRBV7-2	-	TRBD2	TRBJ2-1	TGTGCCAGCAGCTTAGCAGCGGGGGCCCACAATGAGCAGTTCTTC	CASSLAAGAHNEQFF
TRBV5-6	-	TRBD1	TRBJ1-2	TGTGCCAGCAGCCGGGACAGGGGAAGGTATGGCTACACCTTC	CASSRDRGRYGYTF
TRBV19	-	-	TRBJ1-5	TGTGCCAGTAGTATTAAGGGGGGCAATCAGCCCCAGCATTTT	CASSIKGGNQPQHF
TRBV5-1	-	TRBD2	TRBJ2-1	TGCGCCAGCAGCTTGAGGGGTGGCGGGGGGGTATTCTCCTACAATGAGCAGTTCTTC	CASSLRGGGGVFSYNEQFF
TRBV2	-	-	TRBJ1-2	TGTGCCAGCCGTGGAGAGAGGGGGTATGGCTACACCTTC	CASRGERGYGYTF
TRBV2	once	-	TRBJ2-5	TGTGCCAGCGTGTTTGCCCGGACAGAAGAGACCCAGTACTTC	CASVFARTEETQYF
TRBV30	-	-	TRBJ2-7	TGTGCCTGGAGTGCCACGGGTTCCTACGAGCAGTACTTC	CAWSATGSYEQYF
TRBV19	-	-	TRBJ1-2	TGTGCCAGTAGTATTATGGGGATCGGGGGGGGCCGTCGCGGCTACACCTTC	CASSIMGIGGGRRGYTF
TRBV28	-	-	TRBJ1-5	TGTGCCAGCAAGGGGGTCGGATGGAATCAGCCCCAGCATTTT	CASKGVGWNQPQHF
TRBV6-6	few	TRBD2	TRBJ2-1	TGTGCCAGCAGTAGATTAGCGGGAGTCGGGTCCTACAATGAGCAGTTCTTC	CASSRLAGVGSYNEQFF
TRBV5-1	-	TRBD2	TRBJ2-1	TGCGCCAGCAGCTCCTCAGCGGGGATCTCCTACAATGAGCAGTTCTTC	CASSSSAGISYNEQFF
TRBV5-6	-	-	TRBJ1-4	TGTGCCAGCAGCTTGAATCCGACAGATTATGAAAAACTGTTTTTT	CASSLNPTDYEKLFF
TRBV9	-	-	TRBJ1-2	TGTGCCAGCAGCGCCCAGCTAGGGGGAGAGGATGGCTACACCTTC	CASSAQLGGEDGYTF
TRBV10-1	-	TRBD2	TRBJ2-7	TGCGCCAGCAGTAGGAGCGGGAGTTACAACGAGCAGTACTTC	CASSRSGSYNEQYF
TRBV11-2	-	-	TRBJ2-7	TGTGCCAGCAGCCTACAAGGGACTCGCTCCTACGAGCAGTACTTC	CASSLQGTRSYEQYF
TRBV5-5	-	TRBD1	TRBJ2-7	TGTGCCAGCAGCTTTCGGGACAGGGGCCACGAGCAGTACTTC	CASSFRDRGHEQYF
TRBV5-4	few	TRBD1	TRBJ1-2	TGTGCCAGCAGCCTCCTCCAGGACAGGGTCTATGGCTACACCTTC	CASSLLQDRVYGYTF
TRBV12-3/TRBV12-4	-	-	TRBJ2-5	TGTGCCAGCAGTTTCAGGGCCGAAGAGACCCAGTACTTC	CASSFRAEETQYF
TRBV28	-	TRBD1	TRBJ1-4	TGTGCCAGCAGCCCCGGGAGGCAGGGGGCTTCAACTAATGAAAAACTGTTTTTT	CASSPGRQGASTNEKLFF
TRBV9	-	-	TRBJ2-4	TGTGCCAGCAGCGGAGAGGTGGCGGGAATCCTAGCCAAAAACATTCAGTACTTC	CASSGEVAGILAKNIQYF
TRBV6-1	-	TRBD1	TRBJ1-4	TGTGCCAGCAGTGACGGAGGGACAGGGTATAATGAAAAACTGTTTTTT	CASSDGGTGYNEKLFF
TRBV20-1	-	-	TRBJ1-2	TGCAGTGCTAGTACAGGGAACGGCTACACCTTC	CSASTGNGYTF
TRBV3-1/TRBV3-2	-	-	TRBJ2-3	TGTGCCAGCAGCCAAGGAGTTACCCTTAGCACAGATACGCAGTATTTT	CASSQGVTLSTDTQYF
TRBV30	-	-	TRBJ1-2	TGTGCCTGGGTAACAGGGAATGATGGCTACACCTTC	CAWVTGNDGYTF
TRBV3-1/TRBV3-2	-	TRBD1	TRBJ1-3	TGTGCCAGCAGCCAGACAGGGGGCTATTCTGGAAACACCATATATTTT	CASSQTGGYSGNTIYF
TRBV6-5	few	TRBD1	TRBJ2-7	TGTGCCAGCAGTCTCCCGGGACAGAGCTACGAGCAGTACTTC	CASSLPGQSYEQYF
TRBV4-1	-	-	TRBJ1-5	TGCGCCAGCAGCCAAGAGAGAGCACAGCCCCAGCATTTT	CASSQERAQPQHF
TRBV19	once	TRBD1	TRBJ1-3	TGTGCCAGTAGTACAGACAGGGCTGGAAACACCATATATTTT	CASSTDRAGNTIYF
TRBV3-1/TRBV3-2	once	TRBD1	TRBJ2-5	TGTGCCAGCAGCCAATGGGGCAGGGGGAAAGAGACCCAGTACTTC	CASSQWGRGKETQYF
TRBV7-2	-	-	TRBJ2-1	TGTGCCAGCAGCTTAGGGGCGGGGACCTACAATGAGCAGTTCTTC	CASSLGAGTYNEQFF
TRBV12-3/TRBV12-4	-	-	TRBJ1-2	TGTGCCAGCAGCGGAACAGGGTATGGCTACACCTTC	CASSGTGYGYTF
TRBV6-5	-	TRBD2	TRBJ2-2	TGTGCCAGCAGTTACACGAAGCGGGGGGTAGGGGAGCTGTTTTTT	CASSYTKRGVGELFF
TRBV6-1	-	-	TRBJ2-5	TGTGCCAGCAATGAACGGCTAGCTGCACCTCAAGAGACCCAGTACTTC	CASNERLAAPQETQYF
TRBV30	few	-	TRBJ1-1	TGTGCCTGGTCCGATCACTCGAACACTGAAGCTTTCTTT	CAWSDHSNTEAFF
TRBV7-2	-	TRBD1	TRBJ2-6	TGTGCCAGCAGCCTAGGACAGGGGGCCCCTGGGGCCAACGTCCTGACTTTC	CASSLGQGAPGANVLTF
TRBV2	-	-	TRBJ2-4	TGTGCCTCGGTCGGGGTAGCCAAAAACATTCAGTACTTC	CASVGVAKNIQYF
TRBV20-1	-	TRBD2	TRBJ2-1	TGCAGTGCTAGTCCCTTCGGAGCGGGGGAGTACAATGAGCAGTTCTTC	CSASPFGAGEYNEQFF
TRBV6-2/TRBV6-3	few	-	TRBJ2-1	TGTGCCAGCAGTCTGGGGGCCTCCTACAATGAGCAGTTCTTC	CASSLGASYNEQFF